The T cell receptor beta chain described here comes from a study of T cell responses to AZD1222 COVID-19 vaccine. Study observations and caveats: Once two AZD1222 doses were given, Spike-specific TCR breadth and depth went up. Sampled repertoires all dated from after the peak T cell response. Researchers report vaccine-associated CD4 TCRs spanning spike, with dominance at 160-218 and 743-854.

This clone turned up a few times. Its cognate antigen is unknown. Repertoires were generated with immunoSEQ multiplex PCR, while TCRdb's copy carries only in-frame clones and drops some. Among some 170,000 clones listed, about 92% were seen once. Germline CDR1 MNHEY, CDR2 SVGAGI. The CDR3 is 14 residues long. The V end was cut by 7 bases, the J end by 6 bases, with 18 bases between. The V call is TRBV6-5, the J call TRBJ1-2, with D perhaps matching TRBD1 (6 bases). The source material was peripheral blood, sampled on day 0 of AZD1222 vaccination. The sequence was obtained from an adult in good health. For the CDR3, the DNA is TGTGCCAGCATTGGGGGGCGAGGTGTAAATGGCTACACCTTC. Amino acid sequence: CASIGGRGVNGYTF.